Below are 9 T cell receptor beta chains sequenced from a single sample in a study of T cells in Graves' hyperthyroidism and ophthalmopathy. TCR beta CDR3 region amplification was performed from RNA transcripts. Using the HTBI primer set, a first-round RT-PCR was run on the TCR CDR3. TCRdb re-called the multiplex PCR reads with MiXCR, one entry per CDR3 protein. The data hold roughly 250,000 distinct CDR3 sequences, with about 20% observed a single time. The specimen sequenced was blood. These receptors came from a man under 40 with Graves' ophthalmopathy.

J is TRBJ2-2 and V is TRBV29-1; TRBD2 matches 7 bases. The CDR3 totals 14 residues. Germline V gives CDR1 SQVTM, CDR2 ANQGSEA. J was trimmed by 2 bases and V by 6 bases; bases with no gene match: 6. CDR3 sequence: CSVILARNTGELFF. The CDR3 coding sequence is TGCAGCGTAATACTAGCGAGAAACACCGGGGAGCTGTTTTTT.

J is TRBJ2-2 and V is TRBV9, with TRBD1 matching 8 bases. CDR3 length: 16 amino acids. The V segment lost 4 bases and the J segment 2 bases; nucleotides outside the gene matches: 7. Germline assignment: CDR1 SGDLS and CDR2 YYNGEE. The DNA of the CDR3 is TGTGCCAGCAGCTTCGGACAGGGAGTTAACACCGGGGAGCTGTTTTTT. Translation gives CASSFGQGVNTGELFF.

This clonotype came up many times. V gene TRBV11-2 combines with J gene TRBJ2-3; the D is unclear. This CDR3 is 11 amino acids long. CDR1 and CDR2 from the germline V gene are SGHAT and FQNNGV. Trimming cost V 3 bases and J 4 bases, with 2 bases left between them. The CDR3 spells CASSFSDTQYF. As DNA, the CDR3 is TGTGCCAGCAGCTTTTCAGATACGCAGTATTTT.

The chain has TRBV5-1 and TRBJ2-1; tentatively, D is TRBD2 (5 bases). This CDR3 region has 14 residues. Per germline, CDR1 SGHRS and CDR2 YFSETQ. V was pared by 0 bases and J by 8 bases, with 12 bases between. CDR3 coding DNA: TGCGCCAGCAGCTTGGGGACTTCGTTCGATGAGCAGTTCTTC. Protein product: CASSLGTSFDEQFF.

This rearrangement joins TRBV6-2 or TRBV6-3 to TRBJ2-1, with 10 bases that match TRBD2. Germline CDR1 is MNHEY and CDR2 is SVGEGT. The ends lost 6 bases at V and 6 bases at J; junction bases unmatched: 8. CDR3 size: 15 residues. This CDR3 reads CASSTLAGVVNEQFF. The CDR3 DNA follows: TGTGCCAGCAGCACGCTAGCGGGAGTAGTCAATGAGCAGTTCTTC.

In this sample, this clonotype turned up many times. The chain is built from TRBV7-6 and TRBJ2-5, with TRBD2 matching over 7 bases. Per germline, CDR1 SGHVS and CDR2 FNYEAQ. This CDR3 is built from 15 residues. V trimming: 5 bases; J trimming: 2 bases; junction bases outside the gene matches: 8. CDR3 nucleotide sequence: TGTGCCAGCAGCCCTCGGGCTAGCGGACAAGAGACCCAGTACTTC. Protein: CASSPRASGQETQYF.

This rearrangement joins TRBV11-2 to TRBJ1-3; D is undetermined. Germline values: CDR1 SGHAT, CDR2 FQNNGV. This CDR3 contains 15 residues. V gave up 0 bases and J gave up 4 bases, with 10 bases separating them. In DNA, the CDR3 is TGTGCCAGCAGCTTAGATCGATGGACCGGAAACACCATATATTTT. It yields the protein CASSLDRWTGNTIYF.

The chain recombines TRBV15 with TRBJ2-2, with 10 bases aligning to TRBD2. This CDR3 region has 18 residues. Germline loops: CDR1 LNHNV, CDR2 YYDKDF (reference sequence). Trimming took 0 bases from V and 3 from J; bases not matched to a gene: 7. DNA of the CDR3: TGTGCCACCAGCAGAGATTCCCTGACTAGCGGGTACACCGGGGAGCTGTTTTTT. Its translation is CATSRDSLTSGYTGELFF.

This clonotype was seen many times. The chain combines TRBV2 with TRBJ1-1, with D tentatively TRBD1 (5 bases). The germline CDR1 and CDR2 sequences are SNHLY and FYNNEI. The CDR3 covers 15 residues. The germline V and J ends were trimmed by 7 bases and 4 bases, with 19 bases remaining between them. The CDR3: CASKVSGVGVTEAFF. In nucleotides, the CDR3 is TGTGCCAGCAAGGTTTCGGGGGTGGGGGTCACTGAAGCTTTCTTT.